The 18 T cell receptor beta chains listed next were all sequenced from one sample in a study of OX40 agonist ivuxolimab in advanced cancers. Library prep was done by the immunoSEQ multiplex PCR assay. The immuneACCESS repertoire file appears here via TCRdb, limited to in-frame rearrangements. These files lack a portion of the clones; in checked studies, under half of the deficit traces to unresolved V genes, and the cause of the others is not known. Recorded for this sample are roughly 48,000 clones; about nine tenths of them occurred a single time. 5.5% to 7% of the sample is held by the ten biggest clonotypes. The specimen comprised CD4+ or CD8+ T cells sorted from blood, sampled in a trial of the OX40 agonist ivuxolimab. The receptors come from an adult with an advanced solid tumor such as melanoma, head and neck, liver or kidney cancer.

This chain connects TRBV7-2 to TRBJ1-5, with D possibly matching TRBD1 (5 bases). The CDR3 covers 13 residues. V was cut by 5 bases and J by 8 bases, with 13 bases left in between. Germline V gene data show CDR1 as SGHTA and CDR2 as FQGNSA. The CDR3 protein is CASSPGLTEPQHF. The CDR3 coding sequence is TGTGCCAGCAGCCCGGGACTCACAGAGCCCCAGCATTTT.

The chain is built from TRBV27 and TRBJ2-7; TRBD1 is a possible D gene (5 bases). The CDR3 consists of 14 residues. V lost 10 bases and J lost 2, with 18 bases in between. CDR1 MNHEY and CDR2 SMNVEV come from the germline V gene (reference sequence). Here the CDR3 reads CATSTWQGPYEQYF. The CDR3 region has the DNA TGTGCCACCTCGACTTGGCAGGGCCCCTACGAGCAGTACTTC.

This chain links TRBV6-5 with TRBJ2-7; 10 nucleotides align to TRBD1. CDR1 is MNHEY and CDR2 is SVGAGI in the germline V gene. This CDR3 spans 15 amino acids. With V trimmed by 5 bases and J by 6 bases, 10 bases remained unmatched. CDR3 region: CASSQDRGQLSEQYF. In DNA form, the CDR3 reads TGTGCCAGCAGTCAAGACAGGGGGCAACTCTCCGAGCAGTACTTC.

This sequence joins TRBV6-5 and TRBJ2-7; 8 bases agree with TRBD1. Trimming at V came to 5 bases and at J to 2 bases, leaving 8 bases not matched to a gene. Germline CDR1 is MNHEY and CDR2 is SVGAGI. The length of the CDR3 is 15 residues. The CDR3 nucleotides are TGTGCCAGCAGTCCCACAGGGGGACCCCCCTACGAGCAGTACTTC. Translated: CASSPTGGPPYEQYF.

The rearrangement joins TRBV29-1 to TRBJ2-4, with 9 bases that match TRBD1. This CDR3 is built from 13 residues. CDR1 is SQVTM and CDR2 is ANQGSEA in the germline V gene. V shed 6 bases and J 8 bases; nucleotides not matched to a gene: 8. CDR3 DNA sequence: TGCAGCGTGAGCGGGACAGGGATGGACATTCAGTACTTC. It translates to CSVSGTGMDIQYF.

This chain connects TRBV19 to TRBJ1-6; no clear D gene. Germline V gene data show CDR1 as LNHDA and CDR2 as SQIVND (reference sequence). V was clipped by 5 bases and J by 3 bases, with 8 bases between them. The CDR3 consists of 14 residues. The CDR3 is CASSPQDYNSPLHF. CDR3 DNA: TGTGCCAGTAGTCCCCAGGACTATAATTCACCCCTCCACTTT.

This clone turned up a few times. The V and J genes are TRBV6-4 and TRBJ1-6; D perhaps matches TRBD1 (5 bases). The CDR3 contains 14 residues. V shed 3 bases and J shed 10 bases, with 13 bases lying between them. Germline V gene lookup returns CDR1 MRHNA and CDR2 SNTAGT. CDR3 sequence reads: CASSEGYAGSPLHF. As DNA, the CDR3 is TGTGCCAGCAGTGAAGGATATGCAGGGTCACCCCTCCACTTT.

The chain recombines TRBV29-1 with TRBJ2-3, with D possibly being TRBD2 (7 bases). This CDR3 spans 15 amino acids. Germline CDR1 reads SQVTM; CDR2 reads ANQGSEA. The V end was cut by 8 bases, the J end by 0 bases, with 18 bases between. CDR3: CSYSLGGLSTDTQYF. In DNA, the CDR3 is TGCAGCTATAGCCTCGGGGGGCTCAGCACAGATACGCAGTATTTT.

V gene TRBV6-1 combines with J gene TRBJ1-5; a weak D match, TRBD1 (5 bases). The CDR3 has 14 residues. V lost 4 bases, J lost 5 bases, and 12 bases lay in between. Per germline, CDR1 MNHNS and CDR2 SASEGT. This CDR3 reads CASSGSRVHQPQHF. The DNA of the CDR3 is TGTGCCAGCAGTGGGTCCAGGGTCCATCAGCCCCAGCATTTT.

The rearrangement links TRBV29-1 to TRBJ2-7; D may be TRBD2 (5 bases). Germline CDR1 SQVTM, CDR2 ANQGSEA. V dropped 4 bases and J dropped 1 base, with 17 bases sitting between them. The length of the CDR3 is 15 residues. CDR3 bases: TGCAGCGTTGTTTTTTTTGGAGGACCATCCTACGAGCAGTACTTC. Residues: CSVVFFGGPSYEQYF.

The CDR3 loop reads CSVEGQGLYEQYF. The CDR3 nucleotides read TGCAGCGTTGAAGGGCAGGGTCTCTACGAGCAGTACTTC. This chain connects TRBV29-1 to TRBJ2-7; D might be TRBD1 (5 bases). The CDR3 runs 13 residues. The germline V gene has CDR1 SQVTM and CDR2 ANQGSEA. The ends were cut back, 1 base at V and 3 bases at J, with 10 bases in the middle.

The CDR3 DNA follows: TGTGCCAGCAGAGCTGCAGGGGGCTCCTATAATTCACCCCTCCACTTT. As protein: CASRAAGGSYNSPLHF. V gene TRBV6-4 combines with J gene TRBJ1-6, with 7 bases fitting TRBD1. The CDR3 loop spans 16 amino acids. V was clipped by 6 bases and J by 0 bases; unmatched bases: 5. From germline, CDR1 is MRHNA and CDR2 SNTAGT.

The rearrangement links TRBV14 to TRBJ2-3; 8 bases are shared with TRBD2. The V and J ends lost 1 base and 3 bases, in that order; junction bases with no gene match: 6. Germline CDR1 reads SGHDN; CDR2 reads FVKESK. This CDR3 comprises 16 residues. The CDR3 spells CASSQASGGITDTQYF. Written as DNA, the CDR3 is TGTGCCAGCAGCCAAGCCAGCGGGGGCATAACAGATACGCAGTATTTT. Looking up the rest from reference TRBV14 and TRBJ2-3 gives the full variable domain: EAGVTQFPSHSVIEKGQTVTLRCDPISGHDNLYWYRRVMGKEIKFLLHFVKESKQDESGMPNNRFLAERTGGTYSTLKVQPAELEDSGVYFCASSQASGGITDTQYFGPGTRLTVL.

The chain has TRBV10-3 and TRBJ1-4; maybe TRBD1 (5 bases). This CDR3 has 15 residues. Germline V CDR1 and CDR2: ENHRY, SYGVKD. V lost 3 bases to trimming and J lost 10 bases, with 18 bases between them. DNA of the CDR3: TGTGCCATCAGTGAAGGGGAGGGCGGAGAGACAAAACTGTTTTTT. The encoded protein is CAISEGEGGETKLFF.

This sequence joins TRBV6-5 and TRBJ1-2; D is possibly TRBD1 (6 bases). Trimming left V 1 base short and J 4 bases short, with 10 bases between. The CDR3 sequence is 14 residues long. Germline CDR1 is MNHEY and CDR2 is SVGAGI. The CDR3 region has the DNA TGTGCCAGCAGTTACTTGCAGGGGCTCTATGGCTACACCTTC. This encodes CASSYLQGLYGYTF.

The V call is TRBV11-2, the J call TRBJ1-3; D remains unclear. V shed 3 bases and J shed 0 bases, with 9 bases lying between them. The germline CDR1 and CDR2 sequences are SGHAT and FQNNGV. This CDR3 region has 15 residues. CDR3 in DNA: TGTGCCAGCAGCTTTGATGGGAGCTCTGGAAACACCATATATTTT. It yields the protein CASSFDGSSGNTIYF.

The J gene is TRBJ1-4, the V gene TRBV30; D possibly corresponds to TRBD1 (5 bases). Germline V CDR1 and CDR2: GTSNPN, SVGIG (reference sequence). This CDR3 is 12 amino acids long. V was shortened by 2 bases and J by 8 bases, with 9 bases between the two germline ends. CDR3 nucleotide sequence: TGTGCCTGGAGTCCACGGGGGGAAAAACTGTTTTTT. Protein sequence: CAWSPRGEKLFF.

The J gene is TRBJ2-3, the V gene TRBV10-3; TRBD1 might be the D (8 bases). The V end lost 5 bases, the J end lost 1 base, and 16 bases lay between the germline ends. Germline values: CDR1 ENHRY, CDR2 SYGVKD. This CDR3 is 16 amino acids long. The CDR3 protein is CAISKPQGGGTDTQYF. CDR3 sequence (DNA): TGTGCCATCAGTAAACCACAGGGGGGGGGCACAGATACGCAGTATTTT.